This T cell receptor (beta chain) is from a study of blood T cells in healthy people across ages. The use of a sample-barcoded 5' primer and a J-beta primer mix characterized a second PCR of roughly 6 to 12 cycles. In TCRdb, the 5' RACE reads were re-called with MiXCR into one record per CDR3 protein. This sample has some 860,000 distinct CDR3 sequences, with around three fifths found just once. Looked up from germline, CDR1 is SGHTA and CDR2 is FQGNSA. CDR3 length: 16 residues. The V end was cut by 5 bases, the J end by 0 bases, with 13 bases between. The material sequenced was blood. The sequence derives from a man in his forties or fifties in good health. The rearrangement uses TRBV7-2 and TRBJ1-4; D is undetermined. The chain's CDR3 is CASSQQPTATNEKLFF. For the CDR3, the DNA is TGTGCCAGCAGCCAACAACCTACTGCAACTAATGAAAAACTGTTTTTT.